This passage covers 7 T cell receptor beta chains from one sample sequenced in a study of regulatory T cells in long-lasting Graves disease. Construction of TCR beta libraries relied on iRepertoire HTBI primers and on Arm-PCR targeting CDR3 regions. MiXCR, applied by TCRdb to the multiplex PCR reads, yields one record per CDR3 protein. The sample includes around 470,000 distinct CDR3 sequences, about 15% seen only once; the top ten take more than 15%. Time point given: newly diagnosed GD, antithyroid drugs for less than 3 months. With RNA extracted from PBMCs as input, the TCR library was made. This same sample was also taken into another study, of T cells in Graves' hyperthyroidism and ophthalmopathy.

This specimen consisted of peripheral blood mononuclear cells (PBMCs), obtained at new diagnosis, from a patient treated with antithyroid drugs. These receptor sequences come from a woman in her forties or fifties with Graves disease.

The chain links TRBV19 to TRBJ2-2; no clear D. Trimming pared 4 bases from V and 5 bases from J, leaving 14 bases between. The CDR3 extends over 15 amino acids. Per the germline V gene, CDR1 is LNHDA and CDR2 is SQIVND (reference sequence). The CDR3 sequence is CASSTHSDQTGELFF. The CDR3 bases are TGTGCCAGTAGTACACACTCGGACCAAACCGGGGAGCTGTTTTTT.

This chain joins TRBV12-3 or TRBV12-4 and TRBJ2-1; D may be TRBD2 (5 bases). The V gene lost 5 bases and the J gene lost 6 bases, with 17 bases spanning the gap. The length of the CDR3 is 15 residues. The CDR3, as DNA: TGTGCCAGCAGTCCCGGCGGGCCCCGAGGCAATGAGCAGTTCTTC. Protein product: CASSPGGPRGNEQFF.

This clonotype appeared many times. The chain joins TRBV29-1 to TRBJ2-7; 12 positions match TRBD2. The length of the CDR3 is 13 residues. Germline assignment: CDR1 SQVTM and CDR2 ANQGSEA. The junction had 2 bases not matched to a gene; V was cut back by 4 bases and J by 4 bases. The CDR3 region is CSVVTSGSYEQYF. The CDR3 region has the DNA TGCAGCGTTGTGACTAGCGGGAGTTACGAGCAGTACTTC.

In this sample, this clonotype turned up a few times. The chain couples TRBV7-9 to TRBJ2-5; D call uncertain. The CDR3 has 14 residues. The V and J ends lost 0 bases and 1 base respectively, with 6 bases between them. Germline V lookup: CDR1 SEHNR, CDR2 FQNEAQ (reference sequence). CDR3 in amino acids: CASSLAVLQETQYF. CDR3 DNA: TGTGCCAGCAGCTTAGCGGTACTCCAAGAGACCCAGTACTTC.

This clonotype was recorded many times. This chain uses TRBV18 with TRBJ2-3; the D is unclear. This CDR3 contains 16 residues. V lost 1 base and J lost 1, with 12 bases in between. Germline V CDR1 and CDR2: KGHSH, LQKENI. The CDR3 bases are TGTGCCAGCTCACCACGAAGGGATCCCGGCACAGATACGCAGTATTTT. This encodes CASSPRRDPGTDTQYF.

Comments on this clonotype: A read error may explain this, as a much larger clone is one base away. The V gene is TRBV2, the J gene TRBJ2-5; 8 nucleotides match TRBD2. With 6 bases clipped from V and 5 bases from J, the junction kept 8 bases outside the gene matches. Germline values: CDR1 SNHLY, CDR2 FYNNEI. This CDR3 region has 14 residues. The CDR3: CASSKTREGETQYF. CDR3 nucleotide sequence: TGTGCCAGCAGCAAAACTCGGGAGGGGGAGACCCAGTACTTC.

This clonotype was counted many times. The chain recombines TRBV4-1 with TRBJ2-3; 11 positions match TRBD2. V dropped 0 bases and J dropped 8; count of bases not matched to a gene: 7. In germline, CDR1 is MGHRA, CDR2 YSYEKL. CDR3 size: 16 residues. The DNA for the CDR3 is TGCGCCAGCAGCCAAGATCCCGGGACTAGCGGTTTTACGCAGTATTTT. Translation gives CASSQDPGTSGFTQYF.